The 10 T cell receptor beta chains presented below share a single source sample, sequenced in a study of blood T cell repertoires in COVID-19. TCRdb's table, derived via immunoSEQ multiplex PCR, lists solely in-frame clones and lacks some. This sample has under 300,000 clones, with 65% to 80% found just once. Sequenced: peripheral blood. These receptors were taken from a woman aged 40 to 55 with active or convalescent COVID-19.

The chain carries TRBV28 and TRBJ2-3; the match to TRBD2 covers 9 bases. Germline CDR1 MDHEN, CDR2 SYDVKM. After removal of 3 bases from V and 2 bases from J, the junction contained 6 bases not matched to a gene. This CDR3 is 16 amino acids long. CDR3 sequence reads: CASSLIAGENTDTQYF. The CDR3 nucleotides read TGTGCCAGCAGTTTGATAGCGGGGGAAAACACAGATACGCAGTATTTT. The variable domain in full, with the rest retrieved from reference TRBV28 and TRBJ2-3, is DVKVTQSSRYLVKRTGEKVFLECVQDMDHENMFWYRQDPGLGLRLIYFSYDVKMKEKGDIPEGYSVSREKKERFSLILESASTNQTSMYLCASSLIAGENTDTQYFGPGTRLTVL.

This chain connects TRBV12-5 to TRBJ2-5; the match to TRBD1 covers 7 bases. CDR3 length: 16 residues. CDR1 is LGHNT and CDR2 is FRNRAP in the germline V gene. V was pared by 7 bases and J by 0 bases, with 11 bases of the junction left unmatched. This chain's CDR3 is CASALTQGPHQETQYF. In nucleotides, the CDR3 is TGTGCTAGTGCTCTCACACAGGGGCCACACCAAGAGACCCAGTACTTC.

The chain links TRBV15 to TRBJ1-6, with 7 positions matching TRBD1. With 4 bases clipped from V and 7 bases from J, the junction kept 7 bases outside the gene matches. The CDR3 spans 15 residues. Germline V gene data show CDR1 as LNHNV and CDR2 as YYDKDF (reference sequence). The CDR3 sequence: CATSTLQGQNSPLHF. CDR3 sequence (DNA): TGTGCCACCAGCACCCTACAGGGGCAAAATTCACCCCTCCACTTT.

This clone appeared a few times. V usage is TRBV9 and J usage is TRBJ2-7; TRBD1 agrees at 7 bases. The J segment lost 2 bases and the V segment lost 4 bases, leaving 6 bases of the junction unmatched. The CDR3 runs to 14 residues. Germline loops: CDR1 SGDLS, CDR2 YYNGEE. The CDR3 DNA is TGTGCCAGCAGCCCTATGACAGGGCCCTACGAGCAGTACTTC. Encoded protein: CASSPMTGPYEQYF. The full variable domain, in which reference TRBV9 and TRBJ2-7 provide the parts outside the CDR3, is DSGVTQTPKHLITATGQRVTLRCSPRSGDLSVYWYQQSLDQGLQFLIQYYNGEERAKGNILERFSAQQFPDLHSELNLSSLELGDSALYFCASSPMTGPYEQYFGPGTRLTVT.

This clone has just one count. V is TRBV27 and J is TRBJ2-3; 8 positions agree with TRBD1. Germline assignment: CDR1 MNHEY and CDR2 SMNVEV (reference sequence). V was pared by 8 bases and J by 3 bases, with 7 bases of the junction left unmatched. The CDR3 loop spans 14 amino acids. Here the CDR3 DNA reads TGTGCCAGCGGCGCAGGGGGCGAAACAGATACGCAGTATTTT. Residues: CASGAGGETDTQYF.

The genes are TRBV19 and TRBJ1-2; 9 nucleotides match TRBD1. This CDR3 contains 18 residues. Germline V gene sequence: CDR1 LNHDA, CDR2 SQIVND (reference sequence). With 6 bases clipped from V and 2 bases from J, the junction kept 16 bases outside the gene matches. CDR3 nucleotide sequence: TGTGCCAGTAGGGAGTCTCGGACAGGGGCTAAATCCAACTATGGCTACACCTTC. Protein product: CASRESRTGAKSNYGYTF.

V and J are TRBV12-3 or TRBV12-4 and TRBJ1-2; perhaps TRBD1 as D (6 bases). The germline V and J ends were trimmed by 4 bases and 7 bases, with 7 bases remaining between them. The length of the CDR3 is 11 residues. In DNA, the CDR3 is TGTGCCAGCAGTTCCAGGGGTGGCTACACCTTC. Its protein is CASSSRGGYTF.

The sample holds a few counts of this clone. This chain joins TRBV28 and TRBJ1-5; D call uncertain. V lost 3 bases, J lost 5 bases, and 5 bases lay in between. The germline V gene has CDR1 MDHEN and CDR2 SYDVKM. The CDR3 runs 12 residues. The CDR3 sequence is CASSFGYQPQHF. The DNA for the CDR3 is TGTGCCAGCAGTTTTGGCTATCAGCCCCAGCATTTT. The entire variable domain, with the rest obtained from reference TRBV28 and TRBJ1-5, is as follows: DVKVTQSSRYLVKRTGEKVFLECVQDMDHENMFWYRQDPGLGLRLIYFSYDVKMKEKGDIPEGYSVSREKKERFSLILESASTNQTSMYLCASSFGYQPQHFGDGTRLSIL.

DNA for the CDR3: TGTGCCAGCAGTTACCCGACAGGGGGCAGGGATACGCAGTATTTT. Translated: CASSYPTGGRDTQYF. This rearrangement joins TRBV6-5 to TRBJ2-3; 10 bases are shared with TRBD1. This CDR3 has 15 residues. Trimming cost V 2 bases and J 6 bases; bases outside gene matches: 5. CDR1 and CDR2 from the germline V gene are MNHEY and SVGAGI.

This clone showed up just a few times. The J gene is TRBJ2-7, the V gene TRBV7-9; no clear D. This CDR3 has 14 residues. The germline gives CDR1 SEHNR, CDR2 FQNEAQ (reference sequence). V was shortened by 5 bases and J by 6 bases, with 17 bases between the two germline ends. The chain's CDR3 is CASSLHLSQAEQYF. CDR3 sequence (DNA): TGTGCCAGCAGCCTACACCTAAGCCAGGCCGAGCAGTACTTC.